This T cell receptor (beta chain) was documented in a study of cytomegalovirus exposure and HLA in healthy donors. With 60 Vbeta and 13 Jbeta primers, the PCR was carried out. Here immunoSEQ multiplex PCR was the method, and the copy in TCRdb shows in-frame clones only, minus some. The table shows approximately 180,000 clones, with about 86% occurring only once. Samples came from healthy bone marrow donors. V dropped 2 bases and J dropped 4 bases, with 10 bases sitting between them. This CDR3 spans 14 amino acids. The TCR was taken from a woman in her twenties or thirties in good health and CMV-seronegative. The rearrangement joins TRBV5-3 to TRBJ1-5, with a tentative D call TRBD1 (5 bases). TRBV5-3 is identified as an open reading frame with a role that is uncertain. Material for sequencing was PBMCs. The CDR3 DNA reads TGTGCCAGAAGCTTTGTACCAGGGAATCAGCCCCAGCATTTT. This sequence encodes CARSFVPGNQPQHF.